The 15 T cell receptor beta chains reported below all come from one sample, sequenced in a study of OX40 agonist ivuxolimab in advanced cancers. Profiling relied on immunoSEQ multiplex PCR, and the TCRdb table lists in-frame clones only, not all of them. The top ten hold around 0.92% of the sample, which has tens of thousands of clones, more than 80% seen once. Sequenced material: CD4+ or CD8+ T cells sorted from blood, taken in a trial of the OX40 agonist ivuxolimab. The receptors here all came from an adult with an advanced solid tumor such as melanoma, head and neck, liver or kidney cancer.

The chain joins TRBV30 to TRBJ2-2; a weak D match, TRBD1 (5 bases). This CDR3 has 14 residues. Germline V CDR1 and CDR2: GTSNPN, SVGIG (reference sequence). Trimming left V 4 bases short and J 4 bases short, with 13 bases between. The CDR3 spells CAWKYYRTTGELFF. The CDR3, as DNA: TGTGCCTGGAAGTATTACAGGACCACCGGGGAGCTGTTTTTT.

This clone has only a few counts. The chain links TRBV19 to TRBJ1-5, with D possibly being TRBD1 (6 bases). The V end lost 3 bases, the J end lost 6 bases, and 12 bases lay between the germline ends. The germline gives CDR1 LNHDA, CDR2 SQIVND (reference sequence). This CDR3 contains 14 residues. This CDR3 reads CASSIEQGGQPQHF. CDR3 DNA sequence: TGTGCCAGTAGTATTGAACAGGGCGGTCAGCCCCAGCATTTT.

The chain recombines TRBV5-1 with TRBJ2-4; D not resolved. This CDR3 is built from 14 residues. Trimming pared 0 bases from V and 4 bases from J, leaving 8 bases between. The germline gives CDR1 SGHRS, CDR2 YFSETQ. DNA for the CDR3: TGCGCCAGCAGCTTGGGGCAGGCAAAAAACATTCAGTACTTC. Translated, it gives CASSLGQAKNIQYF.

The V call is TRBV10-3, the J call TRBJ2-3; TRBD2 matches at 10 bases. Germline assignment: CDR1 ENHRY and CDR2 SYGVKD. CDR3 length equals 16 residues. The V and J ends lost 3 bases and 2 bases, in that order; junction bases with no gene match: 5. The CDR3 nucleotides are TGTGCCATCAGTGATTTACTAGCGGGGCTCACAGATACGCAGTATTTT. It yields the protein CAISDLLAGLTDTQYF.

V is TRBV19 and J is TRBJ2-1, with D maybe TRBD2 (5 bases). V was cut by 6 bases and J by 12 bases, with 18 bases left in between. This CDR3 has 13 amino acids. The germline V gene has CDR1 LNHDA and CDR2 SQIVND (reference sequence). This CDR3 is CASRGVNTMRQFF. Written as DNA, the CDR3 is TGTGCCAGTAGGGGAGTCAACACAATGAGGCAGTTCTTC.

The chain links TRBV1 to TRBJ1-5; TRBD1, the table's D call, lacks a check against the DNA. TRBV1 is described as a pseudogene. There are 19 residues in the CDR3. This CDR3 reads CTSSPKGTGRTRDNQPQHF. CDR3 DNA sequence: TGCACCAGCAGCCCGAAGGGGACAGGTCGCACCCGGGACAATCAGCCCCAGCATTTT.

The V and J genes are TRBV5-1 and TRBJ1-3; no definite D call. Germline V gene lookup returns CDR1 SGHRS and CDR2 YFSETQ. V was shortened by 4 bases and J by 2 bases, with 16 bases between the two germline ends. The CDR3 length is 16 residues. CDR3 protein: CASSDAASAAGNTIYF. DNA for the CDR3: TGCGCCAGCAGCGACGCGGCTTCGGCGGCTGGAAACACCATATATTTT.

The V and J genes are TRBV11-3 and TRBJ2-1; the match to TRBD1 covers 7 bases. Trimming cost V 4 bases and J 7 bases; bases outside gene matches: 10. Germline CDR1 is SGHNT and CDR2 is YENEEA. The CDR3 sequence is 15 residues long. CDR3 protein: CASSSTTGVRNEQFF. As DNA, the CDR3 is TGTGCCAGCAGCTCCACTACAGGGGTAAGGAATGAGCAGTTCTTC.

The chain carries TRBV10-3 and TRBJ2-1; 11 bases match TRBD2. Trimming took 4 bases from V and 7 from J; bases not matched to a gene: 6. Germline V gene sequence: CDR1 ENHRY, CDR2 SYGVKD. The CDR3 runs to 15 residues. CDR3 region: CAISVELAGDNEQFF. CDR3 nucleotides: TGTGCCATCAGTGTCGAACTAGCGGGAGATAATGAGCAGTTCTTC.

The chain joins TRBV7-2 to TRBJ2-2, with D unresolved. Germline CDR1 SGHTA, CDR2 FQGNSA. The CDR3 is 12 amino acids. Trimming cost V 5 bases and J 7 bases, with 8 bases left between them. Written as DNA, the CDR3 is TGTGCCAGCAGCAGGTTTCACGGGGAGCTGTTTTTT. Protein sequence: CASSRFHGELFF.

As DNA, the CDR3 is TGCAGCGTCAAACTCACAGATACGCAGTATTTT. Translation: CSVKLTDTQYF. The chain carries TRBV29-1 and TRBJ2-3; D gene uncertain. The V gene's germline CDR1 is SQVTM and CDR2 ANQGSEA. Trimming pared 6 bases from V and 2 bases from J, leaving 6 bases between. This CDR3 is built from 11 residues.

V usage is TRBV7-3 and J usage is TRBJ2-1; 9 positions agree with TRBD1. Trimming at V came to 4 bases and at J to 4 bases, leaving 5 bases not matched to a gene. The CDR3 runs to 15 residues. Per germline, CDR1 SGHTA and CDR2 FQGTGA. The DNA of the CDR3 is TGTGCCAGCAGCTCGGGACAGGGAAAATACAATGAGCAGTTCTTC. This sequence encodes CASSSGQGKYNEQFF.

The chain recombines TRBV6-5 with TRBJ1-2, with D possibly being TRBD1 (6 bases). Between the trimmed V and J ends, which lost 4 bases and 7 bases, there was a span of 19 bases. Germline V gives CDR1 MNHEY, CDR2 SVGAGI. CDR3 length: 15 amino acids. This CDR3 reads CASSSPGGGPIGYTF. CDR3 in DNA: TGTGCCAGCAGTTCCCCCGGGGGGGGGCCAATTGGCTACACCTTC.

This chain joins TRBV28 and TRBJ1-2; D gene uncertain. V lost 6 bases and J 1 base, leaving 15 bases between the germline ends. The CDR3 is 15 residues long. Germline V gene sequence: CDR1 MDHEN, CDR2 SYDVKM. The CDR3 region is CASSSAGAHNYGYTF. CDR3 bases: TGTGCCAGCAGCTCCGCAGGCGCACATAACTATGGCTACACCTTC.

This sequence joins TRBV2 and TRBJ2-7; 14 bases align to TRBD2. CDR1 is SNHLY, CDR2 FYNNEI, per germline. Losses at the gene ends were 0 bases for V and 6 bases for J; bases not matched to a gene: 7. The CDR3 has 17 amino acids. The CDR3 nucleotides are TGTGCCAGCAGTGAAGCGCTATCGGGACTAGCGGGAGCCGAGCAGTACTTC. Translation gives CASSEALSGLAGAEQYF.